This entry concerns a single T cell receptor (beta chain). Its target is unknown. The record originates from a study of cytomegalovirus exposure and HLA in healthy donors. Unmatched junction bases numbered 5, after V lost 6 bases and J lost 2 bases. The CDR3 sequence is 15 residues long. The germline CDR1 and CDR2 sequences are SNHLY and FYNNEI. Primers: 60 Vbeta forward and 13 Jbeta reverse. Sequenced by immunoSEQ multiplex PCR; TCRdb stores in-frame clones only, minus some. The repertoire holds about 130,000 clones, with under 90% as singletons. General study findings and limits: Most TCR sequences proved rare, with some public TCRs found in many donors.

This TCR was sampled from a woman between 40 and 50 years old in good health and CMV-seropositive. V usage is TRBV2 and J usage is TRBJ2-3; 10 bases map to TRBD2. The sequenced sample consisted of PBMCs. CDR3 residues: CASSAGLADTDTQYF. The DNA of the CDR3 is TGTGCCAGCAGCGCCGGACTAGCGGACACAGATACGCAGTATTTT.